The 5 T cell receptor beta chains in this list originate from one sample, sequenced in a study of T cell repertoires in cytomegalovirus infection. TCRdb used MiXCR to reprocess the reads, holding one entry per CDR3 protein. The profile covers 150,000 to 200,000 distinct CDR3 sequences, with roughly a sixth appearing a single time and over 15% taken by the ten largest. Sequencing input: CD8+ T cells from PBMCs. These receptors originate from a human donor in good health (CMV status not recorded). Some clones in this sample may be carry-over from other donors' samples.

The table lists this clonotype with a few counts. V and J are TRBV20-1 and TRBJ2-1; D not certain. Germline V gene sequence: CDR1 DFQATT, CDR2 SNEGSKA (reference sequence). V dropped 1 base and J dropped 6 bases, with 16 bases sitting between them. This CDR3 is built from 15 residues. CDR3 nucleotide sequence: TGCAGTGCTAGAGGGGGTTTGATGGATCCCAATGAGCAGTTCTTC. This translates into CSARGGLMDPNEQFF.

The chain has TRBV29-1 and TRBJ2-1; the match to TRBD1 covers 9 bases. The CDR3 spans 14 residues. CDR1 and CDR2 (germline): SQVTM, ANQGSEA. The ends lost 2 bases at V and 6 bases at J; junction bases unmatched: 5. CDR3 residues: CSVERTGAGNEQFF. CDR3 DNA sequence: TGCAGCGTTGAAAGGACAGGGGCTGGCAATGAGCAGTTCTTC.

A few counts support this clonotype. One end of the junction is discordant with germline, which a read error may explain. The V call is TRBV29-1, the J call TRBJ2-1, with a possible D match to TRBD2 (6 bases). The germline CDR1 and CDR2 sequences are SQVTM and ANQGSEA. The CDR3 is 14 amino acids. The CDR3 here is CSVEDRDSHNEQFF. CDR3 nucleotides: TGCAGCGTTGAAGATCGGGACTCCCACAATGAGCAGTTCTTC.

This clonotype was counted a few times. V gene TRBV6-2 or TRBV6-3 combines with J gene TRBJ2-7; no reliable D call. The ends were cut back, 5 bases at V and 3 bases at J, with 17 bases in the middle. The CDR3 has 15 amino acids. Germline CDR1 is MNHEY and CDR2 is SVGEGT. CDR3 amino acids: CASSPLYGSSYEQYF. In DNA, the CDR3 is TGTGCCAGCAGTCCACTCTACGGAAGTAGCTACGAGCAGTACTTC.

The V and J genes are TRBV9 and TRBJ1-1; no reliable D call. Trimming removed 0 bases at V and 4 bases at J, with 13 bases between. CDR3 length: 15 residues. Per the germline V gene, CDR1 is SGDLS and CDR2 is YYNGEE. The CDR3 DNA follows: TGTGCCAGCAGCGTAGTAGGAGGGTCGGGCACTGAAGCTTTCTTT. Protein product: CASSVVGGSGTEAFF.